This passage covers 10 T cell receptor beta chains from one sample sequenced in a study of T cell responses to AZD1222 COVID-19 vaccine. Libraries were prepared by immunoSEQ multiplex PCR; TCRdb keeps only in-frame clonotypes and omits some of them. The repertoire holds some 120,000 clones, with about 90% as singletons. Material: peripheral blood, obtained on day 0 of AZD1222 vaccination. The receptors here all came from an adult in good health.

The rearrangement uses TRBV29-1 and TRBJ1-1; a possible D gene is TRBD1 (6 bases). In germline, CDR1 is SQVTM, CDR2 ANQGSEA. V lost 4 bases and J 2 bases, leaving 11 bases between the germline ends. This CDR3 is 13 amino acids long. In DNA, the CDR3 is TGCAGCGTTGGCAGGGGTTCCAACACTGAAGCTTTCTTT. It codes for CSVGRGSNTEAFF. Variable domain in full (rest from reference TRBV29-1 and TRBJ1-1): SAVISQKPSRDICQRGTSLTIQCQVDSQVTMMFWYRQQPGQSLTLIATANQGSEATYESGFVIDKFPISRPNLTFSTLTVSNMSPEDSSIYLCSVGRGSNTEAFFGQGTRLTVV.

This clone was seen once. This chain connects TRBV28 to TRBJ1-2, with D hard to call. This CDR3 is built from 14 residues. Trimming cost V 5 bases and J 6 bases, with 16 bases left between them. Germline V gene lookup returns CDR1 MDHEN and CDR2 SYDVKM. CDR3 DNA: TGTGCCAGCAGTGTACTGCAAATAAGAGATGGCTACACCTTC. Its protein is CASSVLQIRDGYTF.

This chain links TRBV6-1 with TRBJ1-4, with D unresolved. The CDR3 contains 14 residues. V was pared by 2 bases and J by 10 bases, with 14 bases between. Germline V gene data show CDR1 as MNHNS and CDR2 as SASEGT. This CDR3 reads CASSESRKLSKLFF. DNA for the CDR3: TGTGCCAGCAGTGAATCCAGGAAGCTCTCAAAACTGTTTTTT.

The chain joins TRBV5-8 to TRBJ2-3; TRBD2 is a possible D gene (6 bases). From germline, CDR1 is SGHTS and CDR2 YDEGEE. Trimming left V 9 bases short and J 6 bases short, with 26 bases between. The CDR3 loop spans 16 amino acids. For the CDR3, the DNA is TGTGCCACCCCGGGGGACGGCCCAAGCGCAGACGATACGCAGTATTTT. It codes for CATPGDGPSADDTQYF.

V is TRBV12-3 or TRBV12-4 and J is TRBJ1-2, with D uncertain. V lost 3 bases, J lost 4 bases, and 9 bases lay in between. The CDR3 length is 13 residues. CDR3 DNA sequence: TGTGCCAGCAGTTTGGCTGGGCCCTATGGCTACACCTTC. Protein product: CASSLAGPYGYTF.

J is TRBJ2-7 and V is TRBV28, with D maybe TRBD1 (6 bases). V lost 1 base, J lost 4 bases, and 11 bases lay in between. The germline CDR1 and CDR2 sequences are MDHEN and SYDVKM. The CDR3 runs 14 residues. Here the CDR3 reads CASSLLGAGYEQYF. In DNA, the CDR3 is TGTGCCAGCAGTTTATTGGGGGCAGGTTACGAGCAGTACTTC.

This clone appeared once. The chain employs TRBV11-2 and TRBJ2-7, with no clear D. V gave up 5 bases and J gave up 3 bases, with 5 bases separating them. Looked up from germline, CDR1 is SGHAT and CDR2 is FQNNGV. The CDR3 contains 11 residues. The CDR3 sequence: CASSPGYEQYF. Written as DNA, the CDR3 is TGTGCCAGCAGCCCTGGCTACGAGCAGTACTTC.

The chain couples TRBV5-1 to TRBJ2-1; 9 bases are shared with TRBD2. V shed 0 bases, J shed 0 bases, and the junction held 7 bases outside the gene matches. The germline gives CDR1 SGHRS, CDR2 YFSETQ. This CDR3 comprises 18 residues. CDR3 residues: CASSLAASGVNSYNEQFF. In DNA, the CDR3 is TGCGCCAGCAGCTTGGCGGCTAGCGGGGTCAACTCCTACAATGAGCAGTTCTTC.

This rearrangement joins TRBV7-8 to TRBJ1-3; the D is unclear. Trimming shortened V by 5 bases and J by 4 bases, and 12 bases separated the two germline ends. The CDR3 is 14 amino acids. Per the germline V gene, CDR1 is SGHVS and CDR2 is FQNEAQ. The CDR3 spells CASSPFGAGNTIYF. For the CDR3, the DNA is TGTGCCAGCAGCCCATTTGGAGCGGGAAACACCATATATTTT.

The gene calls are TRBV7-9 and TRBJ1-1; no clear D. This CDR3 comprises 13 residues. Germline V gene data show CDR1 as SEHNR and CDR2 as FQNEAQ (reference sequence). The V end was cut by 2 bases, the J end by 5 bases, with 9 bases between. The DNA for the CDR3 is TGTGCCAGCAGCTTAATGGAAGGGACTGAAGCTTTCTTT. Its translation is CASSLMEGTEAFF.